The 30 T cell receptor beta chains listed next were all sequenced from one sample in a study of radiotherapy plus CTLA-4 blockade in lung cancer. TCRdb's table, derived via immunoSEQ multiplex PCR, lists solely in-frame clones and lacks some. The sample lists tens of thousands of clones, more than 75% occurring once. Sequenced here: peripheral blood, sampled from a patient treated with radiotherapy plus ipilimumab. These receptors came from a human donor with non-small cell lung cancer who had stable disease on radiotherapy plus ipilimumab.

The chain has TRBV6-1 and TRBJ1-1; D gene uncertain. This CDR3 is built from 14 residues. CDR1 and CDR2 from the germline V gene are MNHNS and SASEGT. The ends were cut back, 6 bases at V and 0 bases at J, with 11 bases in the middle. The CDR3 DNA reads as TGTGCCAGCAGGACCCAGGCGATGAACACTGAAGCTTTCTTT. Translated: CASRTQAMNTEAFF.

With regard to this clone: Mismatch with germline at one junction end may stem from a read error. As DNA, the CDR3 is TGTGCCGCCAGCAGAGATCTTGGGGGAGAGACCCAGTACTTC. Residues: CAASRDLGGETQYF. This chain connects TRBV15 to TRBJ2-5, with D perhaps TRBD1 or TRBD2 (5 bases each). Germline CDR1 and CDR2: LNHNV and YYDKDF (reference sequence). The CDR3 totals 14 residues.

Remarks on this clone: This CDR3 is also generated by other DNA sequences in the sample. The chain carries TRBV15 and TRBJ2-2; 8 nucleotides line up with TRBD1. V dropped 3 bases and J dropped 4; count of bases not matched to a gene: 1. This CDR3 is 14 amino acids long. CDR1 is LNHNV and CDR2 is YYDKDF in the germline V gene (reference sequence). CDR3 sequence reads: CATSRDRVTGELFF. CDR3 DNA: TGTGCCACCAGCAGGGACAGGGTCACCGGGGAGCTGTTTTTT.

The rearrangement links TRBV29-1 to TRBJ1-1; possible D gene TRBD1, 6 bases. In germline, CDR1 is SQVTM, CDR2 ANQGSEA. This CDR3 is built from 11 residues. Deletions cut 6 bases from V and 4 bases from J, with 9 bases between. The CDR3 reads CSVGGATEAFF. The DNA of the CDR3 is TGCAGCGTCGGGGGGGCCACTGAAGCTTTCTTT.

The J gene is TRBJ1-6, the V gene TRBV9; TRBD1 might be the D (5 bases). This CDR3 has 15 amino acids. The germline gives CDR1 SGDLS, CDR2 YYNGEE. Trimming cost V 3 bases and J 7 bases, with 14 bases left between them. The CDR3 region is CASSGGEGSNSPLHF. DNA for the CDR3: TGTGCCAGCAGCGGGGGGGAGGGTAGCAATTCACCCCTCCACTTT.

The chain joins TRBV4-2 to TRBJ2-3; TRBD2 is a possible D gene (6 bases). V gave up 0 bases and J gave up 4 bases, with 11 bases separating them. CDR3 length: 15 amino acids. The germline gives CDR1 LGHNA, CDR2 YNFKEQ. As DNA, the CDR3 is TGTGCCAGCAGCCAAGATATAGGAGGGTCAGATACGCAGTATTTT. Translation: CASSQDIGGSDTQYF.

The chain has TRBV10-3 and TRBJ2-7, with 12 bases identical to TRBD2. CDR3 length: 17 amino acids. Germline-derived CDR1 and CDR2 are ENHRY and SYGVKD. The V and J ends lost 9 bases and 3 bases, in that order; junction bases with no gene match: 15. CDR3 residues: CAIASPGLAGGLYEQYV. CDR3 nucleotide sequence: TGTGCCATTGCGTCCCCGGGACTAGCGGGCGGACTCTACGAGCAGTACGTC.

V gene TRBV7-9 combines with J gene TRBJ2-1; 9 bases align to TRBD2. Per the germline V gene, CDR1 is SEHNR and CDR2 is FQNEAQ (reference sequence). The ends lost 5 bases at V and 6 bases at J; junction bases unmatched: 14. The length of the CDR3 is 17 residues. The CDR3 reads CASSPQFLAGAPNEQFF. Written as DNA, the CDR3 is TGTGCCAGCAGCCCGCAGTTTTTAGCGGGGGCCCCCAATGAGCAGTTCTTC.

V gene TRBV7-3 combines with J gene TRBJ1-3, with D perhaps matching TRBD1 (5 bases). The CDR3 runs 14 residues. V lost 5 bases to trimming and J lost 0 bases, with 8 bases between them. Germline assignment: CDR1 SGHTA and CDR2 FQGTGA. In DNA, the CDR3 is TGTGCCAGCAGCCCAGGGAACTCTGGAAACACCATATATTTT. This translates into CASSPGNSGNTIYF.

This sequence joins TRBV28 and TRBJ1-1; 7 nucleotides line up with TRBD1. Trimming removed 6 bases from V and 0 bases from J; junction bases left unmatched: 7. Germline CDR1 MDHEN, CDR2 SYDVKM. This CDR3 has 15 residues. In nucleotides, the CDR3 is TGTGCCAGCAGACCCGACAGGGATATGAACACTGAAGCTTTCTTT. Translating it yields CASRPDRDMNTEAFF.

This clone appeared once. The chain employs TRBV7-9 and TRBJ1-4; 8 nucleotides agree with TRBD1. The germline CDR1 and CDR2 sequences are SEHNR and FQNEAQ (reference sequence). CDR3 length: 15 residues. The ends lost 5 bases at V and 6 bases at J; junction bases unmatched: 8. The CDR3 DNA sequence: TGTGCCAGCAGCCTCGAAGGGACAGGTTATGAAAAACTGTTTTTT. Amino acid sequence: CASSLEGTGYEKLFF.

The rearrangement links TRBV6-6 to TRBJ1-4; D remains unclear. V was pared by 9 bases and J by 5 bases, with 7 bases between. Germline loops: CDR1 MNHNY, CDR2 SVGAGI (reference sequence). CDR3 length: 11 residues. CDR3 nucleotide sequence: TGTGCCAGTTACAGAAATGAAAAACTGTTTTTT. This translates into CASYRNEKLFF.

This chain connects TRBV11-2 to TRBJ1-2, with a possible D match to TRBD1 (6 bases). With 5 bases removed from V and 1 base from J, the gap between germline ends came to 11 bases. The germline V gene encodes CDR1 SGHAT and CDR2 FQNNGV. The CDR3 extends over 14 amino acids. CDR3 loop: CASSPRGDNYGYTF. DNA of the CDR3: TGTGCCAGCAGCCCGAGGGGGGATAACTATGGCTACACCTTC.

The genes are TRBV19 and TRBJ2-5; D unresolved. V was cut by 4 bases and J by 2 bases, with 8 bases left in between. The CDR3 contains 13 residues. The germline CDR1 and CDR2 sequences are LNHDA and SQIVND (reference sequence). The CDR3 reads CASSRAAQETQYF. CDR3 DNA sequence: TGTGCCAGTAGTAGGGCAGCACAAGAGACCCAGTACTTC.

The chain has TRBV15 and TRBJ1-1, with D possibly being TRBD1 (6 bases). This CDR3 contains 13 residues. Germline V gene sequence: CDR1 LNHNV, CDR2 YYDKDF (reference sequence). Trimming pared 7 bases from V and 0 bases from J, leaving 9 bases between. CDR3 protein: CATKGGVNTEAFF. In DNA, the CDR3 is TGTGCCACCAAGGGGGGGGTGAACACTGAAGCTTTCTTT.

The chain couples TRBV5-1 to TRBJ2-3; D is uncertain. The CDR3 is 15 residues long. The germline CDR1 and CDR2 sequences are SGHRS and YFSETQ. V was shortened by 4 bases and J by 1 base, with 13 bases between the two germline ends. The CDR3, as DNA: TGCGCCAGCAGCGTGGCGTCTAGAGGCACAGATACGCAGTATTTT. Protein product: CASSVASRGTDTQYF.

The V and J genes are TRBV5-1 and TRBJ2-5; D is perhaps TRBD1 (5 bases). This CDR3 has 14 amino acids. Germline V gene data show CDR1 as SGHRS and CDR2 as YFSETQ. V lost 4 bases, J lost 1 base, and 11 bases lay in between. CDR3 bases: TGCGCCAGCAGCCTCAGGGTCCCCCAAGAGACCCAGTACTTC. The encoded protein is CASSLRVPQETQYF.

This clone was recorded a few times. The gene calls are TRBV5-1 and TRBJ1-4, with D perhaps matching TRBD1 (6 bases). The V and J ends lost 2 bases and 8 bases respectively, with 10 bases between them. This CDR3 spans 13 amino acids. Germline V gives CDR1 SGHRS, CDR2 YFSETQ. CDR3 bases: TGCGCCAGCAGCTTAGGGGGGGAGGAAAAACTGTTTTTT. It yields the protein CASSLGGEEKLFF.

The gene calls are TRBV5-6 and TRBJ1-4, with D possibly matching TRBD1 (5 bases). Germline V gene lookup returns CDR1 SGHDT and CDR2 YYEEEE. The CDR3 covers 14 residues. Trimming shortened V by 4 bases and J by 11 bases, and 18 bases separated the two germline ends. Here the CDR3 DNA reads TGTGCCAGCAGCCCCCTAGTGGGGGAGAGGAAACTGTTTTTT. Amino acid sequence: CASSPLVGERKLFF.

The chain combines TRBV6-1 with TRBJ1-2, with D possibly TRBD1 on 5 matching bases. Germline V lookup: CDR1 MNHNS, CDR2 SASEGT. The germline V and J ends were trimmed by 5 bases and 8 bases, with 15 bases remaining between them. The CDR3 loop spans 13 amino acids. The DNA for the CDR3 is TGTGCCAGCAGTCTCCGGACATGGAGGGGCTACACCTTC. It is translated as CASSLRTWRGYTF.

The V call is TRBV7-2, the J call TRBJ1-1, with D unclear. CDR1 and CDR2 from the germline V gene are SGHTA and FQGNSA. The V end was cut by 7 bases, the J end by 0 bases, with 15 bases between. This CDR3 has 15 residues. The CDR3 nucleotides read TGTGCCAGCACCCCCCCGGGCCAGTTGAACACTGAAGCTTTCTTT. Protein: CASTPPGQLNTEAFF.

The chain joins TRBV28 to TRBJ2-7, with a tentative D call TRBD1 (7 bases). Trimming took off 7 bases at V and 2 bases at J, with 21 bases between the two ends. Germline V gene lookup returns CDR1 MDHEN and CDR2 SYDVKM. This CDR3 is 16 amino acids long. Here the CDR3 DNA reads TGTGCCAGCACCTTCGAGGGGGGACAGAGAACCTACGAGCAGTACGTC. This encodes CASTFEGGQRTYEQYV.

Only one count was recorded for this clone. The rearrangement uses TRBV7-3 and TRBJ2-5, with TRBD1 matching 8 bases. CDR1 is SGHTA and CDR2 is FQGTGA in the germline V gene. CDR3 length: 14 residues. With V trimmed by 5 bases and J by 1 base, 3 bases remained unmatched. As DNA, the CDR3 is TGTGCCAGCAGCAAGACAGGGGTCCAAGAGACCCAGTACTTC. Protein: CASSKTGVQETQYF.

The gene calls are TRBV10-2 and TRBJ1-1; 7 bases align to TRBD1. V was clipped by 2 bases and J by 3 bases; unmatched bases: 0. CDR3 length equals 13 residues. Looked up from germline, CDR1 is WSHSY and CDR2 is SAAADI. The CDR3 sequence: CASSEDRDTEAFF. CDR3 in DNA: TGCGCCAGCAGTGAGGACAGGGACACTGAAGCTTTCTTT.

The chain combines TRBV18 with TRBJ1-4, with D unclear. With 4 bases removed from V and 4 bases from J, the gap between germline ends came to 7 bases. Germline V gene data show CDR1 as KGHSH and CDR2 as LQKENI. This CDR3 is 13 amino acids long. CDR3 bases: TGTGCCAGCTCACTCCGACTTAATGAAAAACTGTTTTTT. Protein product: CASSLRLNEKLFF.

This clone has just a few counts. This rearrangement joins TRBV15 to TRBJ1-1; maybe TRBD1 (6 bases). V lost 0 bases to trimming and J lost 4 bases, with 9 bases between them. CDR1 LNHNV and CDR2 YYDKDF come from the germline V gene (reference sequence). CDR3 size: 14 residues. The CDR3 reads CATSRDRGGTEAFF. DNA for the CDR3: TGTGCCACCAGCAGAGATAGGGGGGGCACTGAAGCTTTCTTT. Filled out from reference TRBV15 and TRBJ1-1, the complete variable domain reads DAMVIQNPRYQVTQFGKPVTLSCSQTLNHNVMYWYQQKSSQAPKLLFHYYDKDFNNEADTPDNFQSRRPNTSFCFLDIRSPGLGDTAMYLCATSRDRGGTEAFFGQGTRLTVV.

The rearrangement links TRBV19 to TRBJ1-1, with 8 bases lining up with TRBD1. Losses at the gene ends were 4 bases for V and 10 bases for J; bases not matched to a gene: 11. The V gene's germline CDR1 is LNHDA and CDR2 SQIVND (reference sequence). This CDR3 region has 14 residues. The CDR3 sequence: CASSTQGAQRIAFF. CDR3 nucleotides: TGTGCCAGTAGTACTCAGGGGGCGCAACGTATAGCTTTCTTT.

CDR3 loop: CASSLARGQPNTGELFF. The CDR3 DNA reads as TGTGCCAGCAGCTTAGCCCGGGGACAGCCGAACACCGGGGAGCTGTTTTTT. V and J are TRBV11-2 and TRBJ2-2; TRBD1 agrees at 7 bases. With V trimmed by 1 base and J by 0 bases, 5 bases remained unmatched. This CDR3 is 17 amino acids long. Germline values: CDR1 SGHAT, CDR2 FQNNGV.

This chain connects TRBV7-7 to TRBJ2-5; D unresolved. Germline V lookup: CDR1 SSHAT, CDR2 FNYEAQ (reference sequence). The CDR3 has 14 residues. The V end lost 5 bases, the J end lost 1 base, and 11 bases lay between the germline ends. The DNA of the CDR3 is TGTGCCAGCAGCCCGTCGTGGTCCCAAGAGACCCAGTACTTC. As protein: CASSPSWSQETQYF.

V and J are TRBV6-5 and TRBJ1-1; D possibly corresponds to TRBD1 (5 bases). The CDR3 contains 13 residues. The V end was cut by 3 bases, the J end by 5 bases, with 10 bases between. Looked up from germline, CDR1 is MNHEY and CDR2 is SVGAGI. The CDR3 loop reads CASSYLGETEAFF. DNA of the CDR3: TGTGCCAGCAGTTATCTGGGGGAGACTGAAGCTTTCTTT.